This T cell receptor (beta chain) originates from a study of Graves' ophthalmopathy and Graves' hyperthyroidism. This clonotype was seen ten or more times. TCR beta CDR3 amplification used RNA transcripts. A first-round RT-PCR used HTBI primers, followed by a second-round multiplex PCR. MiXCR, run by TCRdb on the multiplex PCR reads, gives a single entry per CDR3 protein. The sample yields 200,000 to 300,000 distinct CDR3 sequences, roughly 50% seen once. This CDR3 is built from 14 residues. The V end lost 1 base, the J end lost 4 bases, and 7 bases lay between the germline ends. The germline V gene has CDR1 SGHTA and CDR2 FQGNSA.

What was sequenced was peripheral blood. This rearrangement joins TRBV7-2 to TRBJ1-4; D call uncertain. The TCR was taken from an adult man with Graves' ophthalmopathy. CDR3 in DNA: TGTGCCAGCAGCTTAGGACTGTTTAATGAAAAACTGTTTTTT. Amino acid sequence: CASSLGLFNEKLFF. Variable domain in full (rest from reference TRBV7-2 and TRBJ1-4): GAGVSQSPSNKVTEKGKDVELRCDPISGHTALYWYRQSLGQGLEFLIYFQGNSAPDKSGLPSDRFSAERTGGSVSTLTIQRTQQEDSAVYLCASSLGLFNEKLFFGSGTQLSVL.